Presented here are 25 T cell receptor beta chains from one specimen sequenced in a study of blood T cells in healthy people across ages. Using a J-beta primer mix together with a sample-barcoded 5' primer, a second PCR was run for roughly 6 to 12 cycles. TCRdb called the 5' RACE reads again in MiXCR, with one record for every CDR3 protein. The sample holds over 1,200,000 distinct CDR3 sequences, roughly 59% seen once. Sequenced sample: blood. All receptors come from a man between 18 and 29 years old in good health.

This sequence joins TRBV5-6 and TRBJ2-5; D is perhaps TRBD2 (5 bases). V lost 0 bases and J 5 bases, leaving 20 bases between the germline ends. This CDR3 is built from 17 residues. CDR1 SGHDT and CDR2 YYEEEE come from the germline V gene. The CDR3 region has the DNA TGTGCCAGCAGCTTGGAATGGGCGGGTGACCAATTTGAGACCCAGTACTTC. This sequence encodes CASSLEWAGDQFETQYF.

The chain uses TRBV27 and TRBJ2-7, with D perhaps given as TRBD1 or TRBD2 (5 bases each). Germline loops: CDR1 MNHEY, CDR2 SMNVEV (reference sequence). Between the trimmed V and J ends, which lost 8 bases and 6 bases, there was a span of 29 bases. The CDR3 sequence is 17 residues long. The CDR3 bases are TGTGCCAGCGGGCCCCGGGACCTCCCCCCTACTCTGTCCGAGCAGTACTTC. Protein sequence: CASGPRDLPPTLSEQYF.

V is TRBV25-1 and J is TRBJ2-1; D possibly corresponds to TRBD2 (5 bases). The V gene lost 1 base and the J gene lost 0 bases, with 10 bases spanning the gap. Germline CDR1 is MGHDK and CDR2 is SYGVNS. This CDR3 region has 16 residues. CDR3 sequence reads: CASSELGGSSYNEQFF. The CDR3 bases are TGTGCCAGCAGTGAATTGGGCGGGTCCTCCTACAATGAGCAGTTCTTC.

The chain couples TRBV4-3 to TRBJ2-7, with D perhaps TRBD1 or TRBD2 (5 bases each). CDR3 length: 15 amino acids. Germline CDR1 is LGHNA and CDR2 is YSLEER. The germline V and J ends were trimmed by 0 bases and 7 bases, with 16 bases remaining between them. The CDR3 loop is CASSQDARRGEEQYF. Written as DNA, the CDR3 is TGCGCCAGCAGCCAAGATGCTCGTCGAGGGGAAGAGCAGTACTTC.

The chain is built from TRBV18 and TRBJ1-1; D remains ambiguous. Trimming removed 6 bases at V and 5 bases at J, with 16 bases between. Germline V lookup: CDR1 KGHSH, CDR2 LQKENI. The CDR3 has 14 residues. The CDR3 spells CASSQTTWMTEAFF. The CDR3 DNA is TGTGCCAGCTCGCAGACGACTTGGATGACTGAAGCTTTCTTT. Using reference TRBV18 and TRBJ1-1 for the parts outside the CDR3, the full variable domain is NAGVMQNPRHLVRRRGQEARLRCSPMKGHSHVYWYRQLPEEGLKFMVYLQKENIIDESGMPKERFSAEFPKEGPSILRIQQVVRGDSAAYFCASSQTTWMTEAFFGQGTRLTVV.

This chain connects TRBV15 to TRBJ2-7; a weak D match, TRBD1 (6 bases). Germline CDR1 LNHNV, CDR2 YYDKDF (reference sequence). The V gene lost 3 bases and the J gene lost 1 base, with 10 bases spanning the gap. CDR3 length: 14 residues. The CDR3 here is CATSSATGSYEQYF. Here the CDR3 DNA reads TGTGCCACCAGCAGCGCGACAGGTTCCTACGAGCAGTACTTC.

CDR3 nucleotide sequence: TGCGCCAGCAGCCCCCAGGGGGTAGCGGGATTGTCCTACAATGAGCAGTTCTTC. Translation gives CASSPQGVAGLSYNEQFF. The chain recombines TRBV4-1 with TRBJ2-1; a possible D gene is TRBD2 (8 bases). This CDR3 spans 18 amino acids. CDR1 and CDR2 from the germline V gene are MGHRA and YSYEKL. Between the trimmed V and J ends, which lost 4 bases and 1 base, there was a span of 20 bases.

The V gene is TRBV28, the J gene TRBJ1-2; maybe TRBD1 (5 bases). V dropped 5 bases and J dropped 8 bases, with 18 bases sitting between them. Germline CDR1 MDHEN, CDR2 SYDVKM. This CDR3 comprises 14 residues. The CDR3 protein is CASSPSRQGEGYTF. CDR3 sequence (DNA): TGTGCCAGCAGTCCTAGTAGGCAGGGAGAAGGCTACACCTTC.

The J gene is TRBJ2-7, the V gene TRBV20-1; 9 positions agree with TRBD1. The V gene's germline CDR1 is DFQATT and CDR2 SNEGSKA (reference sequence). V trimming: 5 bases; J trimming: 7 bases; junction bases outside the gene matches: 9. This CDR3 comprises 13 residues. In nucleotides, the CDR3 is TGCAGTGCTCCCGGGACAGGGACGGGAGAGCAGTACTTC. Translating it yields CSAPGTGTGEQYF.

The sample holds one count of this clonotype. V is TRBV6-1 and J is TRBJ2-5; a possible D gene is TRBD1 (6 bases). V lost 6 bases and J lost 11, with 19 bases in between. Germline values: CDR1 MNHNS, CDR2 SASEGT. The CDR3 has 13 amino acids. CDR3 coding DNA: TGTGCCAGCAGCGAAAACACCAGGACAGAGCAGTACTTC. Protein product: CASSENTRTEQYF.

The chain carries TRBV25-1 and TRBJ2-1; a weak D match, TRBD2 (5 bases). Trimming cost V 3 bases and J 15 bases, with 12 bases left between them. From germline, CDR1 is MGHDK and CDR2 SYGVNS. The CDR3 is 11 residues long. CDR3 amino acids: CASSETTSGFF. DNA for the CDR3: TGTGCCAGCAGTGAGACTACGTCGGGGTTCTTC.

This clonotype has a single count. The chain is built from TRBV12-3 or TRBV12-4 and TRBJ2-7; D is perhaps TRBD2 (5 bases). The J call could be wrong; TRBJ2-5 is a better fit for the DNA end. There are 13 residues in the CDR3. CDR3 loop: CASTPRGLGTQYF. CDR3 DNA: TGTGCCAGCACACCCCGGGGATTAGGGACCCAGTACTTC.

V usage is TRBV12-3 or TRBV12-4 and J usage is TRBJ2-7; D is uncertain. This CDR3 spans 13 amino acids. The V end lost 8 bases, the J end lost 0 bases, and 11 bases lay between the germline ends. The CDR3: CASHGSRSYEQYF. In DNA form, the CDR3 reads TGTGCCAGCCACGGCAGCCGCTCCTACGAGCAGTACTTC.

This sequence joins TRBV7-2 and TRBJ2-4; D is unclear. The J call may be faulty, since TRBJ2-7 better matches the DNA end. This CDR3 is 13 amino acids long. Germline CDR1 SGHTA, CDR2 FQGNSA. The CDR3 region is CASRAALSYEQYF. The CDR3, as DNA: TGTGCCAGCAGGGCGGCACTCTCCTACGAGCAGTACTTC.

As regards this clonotype: A read error may explain this, as a much larger clone is one base away. V usage is TRBV7-9 and J usage is TRBJ2-3, with D perhaps matching TRBD2 (6 bases). Germline lookup yields CDR1 SEHNR and CDR2 FQNEAQ (reference sequence). Trimming pared 5 bases from V and 4 bases from J, leaving 7 bases between. CDR3 size: 12 residues. In DNA, the CDR3 is TGTGCCAGCAGCGCTAGCGCAGATACGCAGTATTTT. This translates into CASSASADTQYF.

The V gene is TRBV7-2, the J gene TRBJ2-1; D possibly corresponds to TRBD1 (5 bases). Germline V gene lookup returns CDR1 SGHTA and CDR2 FQGNSA. The CDR3 spans 15 residues. Trimming shortened V by 2 bases and J by 4 bases, and 12 bases separated the two germline ends. The CDR3 region has the DNA TGTGCCAGCAGCTTATCTGAAGGGGATTACAATGAGCAGTTCTTC. Translation gives CASSLSEGDYNEQFF. The full variable domain, in which reference TRBV7-2 and TRBJ2-1 provide the parts outside the CDR3, is GAGVSQSPSNKVTEKGKDVELRCDPISGHTALYWYRQSLGQGLEFLIYFQGNSAPDKSGLPSDRFSAERTGGSVSTLTIQRTQQEDSAVYLCASSLSEGDYNEQFFGPGTRLTVL.

This clonotype was detected only a few times. The chain carries TRBV10-3 and TRBJ2-7; 13 bases line up with TRBD2. The CDR3 is 15 residues long. Trimming at V came to 9 bases and at J to 3 bases, leaving 8 bases not matched to a gene. The germline gives CDR1 ENHRY, CDR2 SYGVKD. CDR3 DNA: TGTGCCATTCGGACTAGCGGGAGTCGGGGCTACGAGCAGTACTTC. Amino acid sequence: CAIRTSGSRGYEQYF.

On this clonotype: One junction end disagrees with the germline gene, perhaps due to a read error. This chain links TRBV7-6 with TRBJ2-1; D is perhaps TRBD2 (6 bases). CDR1 SGHVS and CDR2 FNYEAQ come from the germline V gene. The CDR3 runs 15 residues. CDR3 nucleotide sequence: TGTGCCAGCAGCGTGATGGAGGGCTCCTACAATGAACAGTTCTTC. This gives the protein CASSVMEGSYNEQFF.

The chain employs TRBV6-5 and TRBJ2-5; possible D gene TRBD1, 5 bases. Between the trimmed V and J ends, which lost 0 bases and 5 bases, there was a span of 13 bases. The germline V gene encodes CDR1 MNHEY and CDR2 SVGAGI. There are 15 residues in the CDR3. CDR3 in amino acids: CASSYSLTDRETQYF. CDR3 DNA sequence: TGTGCCAGCAGTTACTCTTTGACAGATCGGGAGACCCAGTACTTC.

This chain links TRBV6-2 or TRBV6-3 with TRBJ2-5; D unclear. Germline CDR1 is MNHEY and CDR2 is SVGEGT. Trimming removed 2 bases from V and 5 bases from J, with 9 bases in between. CDR3 length equals 13 residues. The CDR3 protein is CASSYPPGETQYF. The CDR3 DNA reads as TGTGCCAGCAGTTACCCACCTGGGGAGACCCAGTACTTC.

This chain uses TRBV6-6 with TRBJ2-3; TRBD1 matches 7 bases. Germline assignment: CDR1 MNHNY and CDR2 SVGAGI (reference sequence). This CDR3 is 15 amino acids long. V gave up 5 bases and J gave up 1 base; unmatched junction bases: 6. CDR3 loop: CASSETGFRTDTQYF. CDR3 bases: TGTGCCAGCAGTGAGACAGGGTTTCGCACAGATACGCAGTATTTT.

This clonotype turned up a few times. This rearrangement joins TRBV29-1 to TRBJ2-4, with D possibly TRBD2 on 5 matching bases. Germline V gene sequence: CDR1 SQVTM, CDR2 ANQGSEA. The CDR3 totals 12 residues. V lost 7 bases and J lost 0, with 7 bases in between. CDR3 nucleotides: TGCAGCGGGGAGATAGCCAAAAACATTCAGTACTTC. As protein: CSGEIAKNIQYF.

DNA of the CDR3: TGTGCCAGCACTTCTCGGACAGGAGGGGATTCACCCCTCCACTTT. Protein sequence: CASTSRTGGDSPLHF. The V call is TRBV12-3 or TRBV12-4, the J call TRBJ1-6, with 7 positions matching TRBD1. The CDR3 sequence is 15 residues long. V was pared by 7 bases and J by 8 bases, with 11 bases of the junction left unmatched.

Many counts were recorded for this clonotype. The chain is built from TRBV27 and TRBJ2-1; D unclear. The V end lost 2 bases, the J end lost 4 bases, and 15 bases lay between the germline ends. CDR3 length: 16 amino acids. Looked up from germline, CDR1 is MNHEY and CDR2 is SMNVEV (reference sequence). This chain's CDR3 is CASSLGVRATYNEQFF. CDR3 bases: TGTGCCAGCAGTTTAGGCGTTAGGGCCACATACAATGAGCAGTTCTTC.

A remark on this clonotype: One junction end disagrees with the germline gene, perhaps due to a read error. This chain uses TRBV24-1 with TRBJ2-1; 7 bases map to TRBD2. This CDR3 has 15 residues. Germline V gene lookup returns CDR1 KGHDR and CDR2 SFDVKD. In nucleotides, the CDR3 is TGTGCCACAGCCCGTGGCGGGAGTTTCCGGAATGGGCAGTTCTTC. Protein: CATARGGSFRNGQFF.